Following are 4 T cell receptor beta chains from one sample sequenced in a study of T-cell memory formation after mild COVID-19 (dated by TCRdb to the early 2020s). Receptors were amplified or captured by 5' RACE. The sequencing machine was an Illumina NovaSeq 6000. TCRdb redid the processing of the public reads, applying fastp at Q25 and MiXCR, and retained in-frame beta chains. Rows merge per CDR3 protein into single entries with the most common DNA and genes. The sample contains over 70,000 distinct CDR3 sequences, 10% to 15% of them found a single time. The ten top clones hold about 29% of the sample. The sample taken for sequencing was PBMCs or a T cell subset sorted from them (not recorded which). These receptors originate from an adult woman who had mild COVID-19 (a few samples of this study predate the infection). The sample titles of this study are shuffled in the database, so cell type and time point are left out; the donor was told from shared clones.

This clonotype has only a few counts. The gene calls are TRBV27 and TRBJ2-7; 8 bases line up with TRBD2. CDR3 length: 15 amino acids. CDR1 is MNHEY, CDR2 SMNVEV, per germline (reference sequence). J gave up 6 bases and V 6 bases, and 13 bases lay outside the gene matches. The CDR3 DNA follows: TGTGCCAGCAGGCATCCGGGACTAGTCCCTCGCGAGCAGTACTTC. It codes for CASRHPGLVPREQYF.

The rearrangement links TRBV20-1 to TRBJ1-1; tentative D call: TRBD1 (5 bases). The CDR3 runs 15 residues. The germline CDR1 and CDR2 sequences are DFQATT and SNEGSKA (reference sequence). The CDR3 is CRVGSERGIGGRAFF. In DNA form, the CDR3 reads TGCAGGGTGGGTTCAGAGAGGGGAATAGGTGGTCGAGCTTTCTTT.

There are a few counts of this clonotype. CDR3 loop: CSAGGGSNTEAFF. The CDR3 DNA sequence: TGCAGTGCCGGCGGCGGGTCCAACACTGAAGCTTTCTTT. The rearrangement joins TRBV20-1 to TRBJ1-1, with no clear D. The CDR3 is made up of 13 amino acids. CDR1 and CDR2 (germline): DFQATT, SNEGSKA (reference sequence). The ends were cut back, 6 bases at V and 2 bases at J, with 13 bases in the middle.

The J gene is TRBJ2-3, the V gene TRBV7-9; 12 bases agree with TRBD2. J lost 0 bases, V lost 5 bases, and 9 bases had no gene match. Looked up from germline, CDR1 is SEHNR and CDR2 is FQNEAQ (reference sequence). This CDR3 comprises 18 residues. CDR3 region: CASSDRTSGKTSTDTQYF. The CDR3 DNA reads TGTGCCAGCAGCGACAGGACTAGCGGGAAAACTAGCACAGATACGCAGTATTTT.